The T cell receptor beta chain described here comes from a study of blood T cell repertoires in COVID-19. Study-level background: PBMCs, B-cell-depleted T cells, or T cells provided the cDNA or gDNA that made up the material.

Germline V gene lookup returns CDR1 SGHNT and CDR2 YYREEE (reference sequence). J gave up 7 bases and V 0 bases, and 10 bases lay outside the gene matches. This CDR3 is built from 17 residues. TCRdb keeps only in-frame clones here, not all; method: immunoSEQ multiplex PCR. The sample has under 200,000 clones; roughly 80% are singletons. V is TRBV5-4 and J is TRBJ2-2; 9 positions agree with TRBD2. The specimen was peripheral blood. The origin of this receptor is a woman aged 25 to 39 with acute or convalescent COVID-19. In DNA form, the CDR3 reads TGTGCCAGCAGCTTGGCGTTAGCGGGAGAAATGGGCGGGGAGCTGTTTTTT. It encodes CASSLALAGEMGGELFF.